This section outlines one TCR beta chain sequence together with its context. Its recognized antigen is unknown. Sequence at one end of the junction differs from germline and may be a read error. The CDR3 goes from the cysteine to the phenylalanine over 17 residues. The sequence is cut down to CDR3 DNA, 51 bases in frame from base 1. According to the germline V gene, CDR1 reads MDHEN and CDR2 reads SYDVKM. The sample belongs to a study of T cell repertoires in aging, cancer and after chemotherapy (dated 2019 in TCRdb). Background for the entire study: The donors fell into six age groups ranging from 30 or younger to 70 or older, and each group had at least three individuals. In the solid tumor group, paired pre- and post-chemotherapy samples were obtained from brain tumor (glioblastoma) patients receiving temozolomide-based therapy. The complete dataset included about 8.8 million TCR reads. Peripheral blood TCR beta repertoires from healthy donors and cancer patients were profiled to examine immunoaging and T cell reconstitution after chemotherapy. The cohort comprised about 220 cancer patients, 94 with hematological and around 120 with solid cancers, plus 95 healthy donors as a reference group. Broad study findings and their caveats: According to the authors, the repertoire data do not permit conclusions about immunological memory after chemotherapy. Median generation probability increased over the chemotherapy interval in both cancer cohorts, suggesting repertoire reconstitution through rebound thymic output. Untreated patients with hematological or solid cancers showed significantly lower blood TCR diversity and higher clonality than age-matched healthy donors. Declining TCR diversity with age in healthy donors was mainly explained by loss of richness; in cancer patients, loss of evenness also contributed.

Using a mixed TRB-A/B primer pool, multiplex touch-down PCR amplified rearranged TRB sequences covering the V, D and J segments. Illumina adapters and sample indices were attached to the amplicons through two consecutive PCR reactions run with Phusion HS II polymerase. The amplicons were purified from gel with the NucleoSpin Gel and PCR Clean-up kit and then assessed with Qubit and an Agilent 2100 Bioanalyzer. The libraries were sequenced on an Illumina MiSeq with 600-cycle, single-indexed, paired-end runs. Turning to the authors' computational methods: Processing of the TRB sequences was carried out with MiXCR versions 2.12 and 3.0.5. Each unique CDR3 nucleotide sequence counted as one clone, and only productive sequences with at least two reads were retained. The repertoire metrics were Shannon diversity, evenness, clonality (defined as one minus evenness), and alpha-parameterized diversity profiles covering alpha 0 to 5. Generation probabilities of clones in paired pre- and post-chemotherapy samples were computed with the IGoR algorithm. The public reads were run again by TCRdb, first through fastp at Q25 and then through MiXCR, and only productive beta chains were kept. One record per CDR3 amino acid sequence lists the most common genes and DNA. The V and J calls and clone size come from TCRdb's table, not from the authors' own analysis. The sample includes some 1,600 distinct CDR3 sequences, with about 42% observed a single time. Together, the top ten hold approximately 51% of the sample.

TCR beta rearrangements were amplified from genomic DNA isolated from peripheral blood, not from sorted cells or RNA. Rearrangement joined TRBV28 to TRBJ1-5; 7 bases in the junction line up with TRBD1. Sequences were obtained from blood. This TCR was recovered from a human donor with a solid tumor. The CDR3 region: CASSPPTGTAINRPQHF. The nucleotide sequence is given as TGTGCCAGCAGTCCCCCAACCGGGACAGCCATCAATCGGCCCCAGCATTTT.